This T cell receptor (beta chain) appears in the sequencing data of a study of cytomegalovirus exposure and HLA in healthy donors. Looking at the study overall: The same platform was used for the 120 or so validation repertoires as for the roughly 660 first-cohort repertoires, as reported in a later analysis.

This clone was observed once. Antigen specificity is unknown. Overall study findings and caveats: As was reported, the classifier diagnosed cytomegalovirus status with high specificity and sensitivity.

The V and J ends lost 6 bases and 4 bases respectively, with 8 bases between them. The V gene's germline CDR1 is SNHLY and CDR2 FYNNEI. The CDR3 extends over 12 amino acids. The method was immunoSEQ multiplex PCR; TCRdb's version includes in-frame clones alone and lacks a portion of them. The sample includes about 64,000 clones, around 88% of them seen just once. Specimen: PBMCs. The clonotype originates from a woman under 30 in good health and CMV-seronegative. V usage is TRBV2 and J usage is TRBJ2-3; D may be TRBD2 (5 bases). The CDR3 here is CASRLGADTQYF. The CDR3 region has the DNA TGTGCCAGCAGACTGGGAGCAGATACGCAGTATTTT.